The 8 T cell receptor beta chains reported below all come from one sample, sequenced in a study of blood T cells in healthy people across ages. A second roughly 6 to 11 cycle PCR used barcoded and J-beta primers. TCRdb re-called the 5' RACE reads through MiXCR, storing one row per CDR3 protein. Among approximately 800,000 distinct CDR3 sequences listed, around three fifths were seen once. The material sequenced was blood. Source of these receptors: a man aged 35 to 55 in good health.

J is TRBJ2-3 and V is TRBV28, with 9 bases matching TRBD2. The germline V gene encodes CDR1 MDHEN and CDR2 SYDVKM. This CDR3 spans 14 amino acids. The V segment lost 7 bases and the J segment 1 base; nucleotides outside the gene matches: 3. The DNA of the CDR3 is TGTGCCAGCATAGTAGCGGGAGGCACAGATACGCAGTATTTT. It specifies CASIVAGGTDTQYF.

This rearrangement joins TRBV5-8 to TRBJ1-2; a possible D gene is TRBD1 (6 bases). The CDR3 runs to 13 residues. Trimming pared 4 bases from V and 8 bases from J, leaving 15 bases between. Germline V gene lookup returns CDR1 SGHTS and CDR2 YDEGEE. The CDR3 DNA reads TGTGCCAGCAGCCCGGACAGAGCGTGGGGCTACACCTTC. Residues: CASSPDRAWGYTF.

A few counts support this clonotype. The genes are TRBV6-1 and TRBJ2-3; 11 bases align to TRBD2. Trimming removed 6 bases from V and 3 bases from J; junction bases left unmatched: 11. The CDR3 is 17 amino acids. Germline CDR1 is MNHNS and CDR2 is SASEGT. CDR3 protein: CASSLNPTSGSTDTQYF. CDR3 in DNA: TGTGCCAGCAGCCTAAATCCCACTAGCGGGAGTACAGATACGCAGTATTTT.

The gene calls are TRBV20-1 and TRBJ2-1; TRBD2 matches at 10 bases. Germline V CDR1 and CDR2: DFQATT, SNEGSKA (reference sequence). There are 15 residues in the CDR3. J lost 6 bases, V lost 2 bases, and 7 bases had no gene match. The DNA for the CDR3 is TGCAGTGCTAGATCCCCAGCTAGCGGGGGCAATGAGCAGTTCTTC. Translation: CSARSPASGGNEQFF.

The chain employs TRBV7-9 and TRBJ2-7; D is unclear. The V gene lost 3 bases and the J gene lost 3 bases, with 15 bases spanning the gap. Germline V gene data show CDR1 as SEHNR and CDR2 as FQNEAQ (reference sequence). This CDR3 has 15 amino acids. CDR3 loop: CASSLDSGFFYEQYF. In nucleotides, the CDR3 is TGTGCCAGCAGCTTGGATTCCGGGTTCTTCTACGAGCAGTACTTC.

The CDR3 here is CAISDAGQGSQPQHF. For the CDR3, the DNA is TGTGCCATCAGTGACGCCGGACAGGGAAGTCAGCCCCAGCATTTT. This chain joins TRBV10-3 and TRBJ1-5, with 8 bases identical to TRBD1. Looked up from germline, CDR1 is ENHRY and CDR2 is SYGVKD. CDR3 length: 15 residues. The J segment lost 6 bases and the V segment lost 3 bases, leaving 7 bases of the junction unmatched.

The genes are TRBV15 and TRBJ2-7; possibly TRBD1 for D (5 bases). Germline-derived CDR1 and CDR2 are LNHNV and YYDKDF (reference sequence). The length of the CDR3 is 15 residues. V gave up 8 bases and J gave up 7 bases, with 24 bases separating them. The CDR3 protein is CATEETGLTDNEQYF. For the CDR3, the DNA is TGTGCCACCGAAGAGACTGGGCTCACGGACAATGAGCAGTACTTC.

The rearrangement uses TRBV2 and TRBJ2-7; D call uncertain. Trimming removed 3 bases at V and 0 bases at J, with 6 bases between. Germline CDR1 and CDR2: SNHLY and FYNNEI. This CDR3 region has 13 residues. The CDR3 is CASSERLSYEQYF. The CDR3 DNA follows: TGTGCCAGCAGTGAGAGACTCTCCTACGAGCAGTACTTC.